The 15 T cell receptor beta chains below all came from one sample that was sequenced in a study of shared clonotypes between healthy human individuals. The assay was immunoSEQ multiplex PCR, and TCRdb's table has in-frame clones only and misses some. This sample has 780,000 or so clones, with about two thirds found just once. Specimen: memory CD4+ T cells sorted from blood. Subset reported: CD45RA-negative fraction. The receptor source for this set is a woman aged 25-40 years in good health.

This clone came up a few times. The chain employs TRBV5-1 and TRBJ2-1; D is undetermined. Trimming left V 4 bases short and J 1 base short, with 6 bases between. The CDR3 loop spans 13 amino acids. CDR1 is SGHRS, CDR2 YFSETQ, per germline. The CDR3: CASSQISYNEQFF. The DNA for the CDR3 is TGCGCCAGCAGCCAGATTTCCTACAATGAGCAGTTCTTC.

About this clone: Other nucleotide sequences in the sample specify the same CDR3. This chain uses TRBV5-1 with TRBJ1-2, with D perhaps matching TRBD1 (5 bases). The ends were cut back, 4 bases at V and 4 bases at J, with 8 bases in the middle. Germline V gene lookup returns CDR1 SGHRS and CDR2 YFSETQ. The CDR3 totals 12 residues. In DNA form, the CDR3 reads TGCGCCAGCAGCCCCGACAGCTATGGCTACACCTTC. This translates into CASSPDSYGYTF.

The CDR3: CASSLALLAGEISDTQYF. DNA of the CDR3: TGTGCCAGCAGCTTAGCCCTACTAGCGGGAGAAATCTCAGATACGCAGTATTTT. The gene calls are TRBV11-2 and TRBJ2-3, with 11 nucleotides matching TRBD2. V dropped 1 base and J dropped 4; count of bases not matched to a gene: 10. In germline, CDR1 is SGHAT, CDR2 FQNNGV. The CDR3 has 18 residues.

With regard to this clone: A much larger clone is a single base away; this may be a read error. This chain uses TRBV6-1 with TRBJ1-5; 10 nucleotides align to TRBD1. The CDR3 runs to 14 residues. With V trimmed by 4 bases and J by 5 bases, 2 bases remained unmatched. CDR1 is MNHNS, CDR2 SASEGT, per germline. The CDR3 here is CASSGDRGHQPQHF. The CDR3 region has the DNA TGTGCCAGCAGTGGAGACAGGGGGCATCAGCCCCAGCATTTT.

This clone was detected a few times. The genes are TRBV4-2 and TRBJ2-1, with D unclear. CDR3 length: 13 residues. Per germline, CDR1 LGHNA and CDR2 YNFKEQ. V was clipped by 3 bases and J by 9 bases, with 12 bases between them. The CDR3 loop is CASSHGRVGEQFF. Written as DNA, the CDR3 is TGTGCCAGCAGCCATGGAAGAGTCGGTGAGCAGTTCTTC.

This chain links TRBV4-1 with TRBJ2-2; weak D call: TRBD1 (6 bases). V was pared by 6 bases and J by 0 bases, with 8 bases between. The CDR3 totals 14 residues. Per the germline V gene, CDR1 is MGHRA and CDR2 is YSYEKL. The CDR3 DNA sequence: TGCGCCAGCAGAGAGGGGGCGAACACCGGGGAGCTGTTTTTT. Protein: CASREGANTGELFF.

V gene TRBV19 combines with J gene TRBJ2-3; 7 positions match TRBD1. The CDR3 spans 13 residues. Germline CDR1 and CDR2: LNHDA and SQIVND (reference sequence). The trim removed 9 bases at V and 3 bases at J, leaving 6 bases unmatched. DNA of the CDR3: TGTGCCAGCCGACAGGGTTGGACAGATACGCAGTATTTT. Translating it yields CASRQGWTDTQYF.

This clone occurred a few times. The CDR3 here is CASSLWSGGFAEAFF. The CDR3 DNA reads TGTGCCAGCAGTTTATGGTCCGGGGGGTTTGCTGAAGCTTTCTTT. This chain uses TRBV28 with TRBJ1-1, with a possible D match to TRBD1 (5 bases). The V end was cut by 0 bases, the J end by 6 bases, with 14 bases between. The CDR3 runs 15 residues. Germline V lookup: CDR1 MDHEN, CDR2 SYDVKM.

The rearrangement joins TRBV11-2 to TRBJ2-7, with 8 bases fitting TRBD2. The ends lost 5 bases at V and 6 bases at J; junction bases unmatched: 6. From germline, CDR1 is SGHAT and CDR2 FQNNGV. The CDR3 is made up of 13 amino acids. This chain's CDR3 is CASSPGLVGEQYF. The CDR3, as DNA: TGTGCCAGCAGCCCGGGACTAGTAGGCGAGCAGTACTTC.

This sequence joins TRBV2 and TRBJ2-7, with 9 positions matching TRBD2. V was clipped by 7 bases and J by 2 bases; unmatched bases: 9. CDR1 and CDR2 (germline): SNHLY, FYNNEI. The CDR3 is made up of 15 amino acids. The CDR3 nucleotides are TGTGCCAGCATCCCTAATACTAGCGGGCCCTACGAGCAGTACTTC. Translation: CASIPNTSGPYEQYF.

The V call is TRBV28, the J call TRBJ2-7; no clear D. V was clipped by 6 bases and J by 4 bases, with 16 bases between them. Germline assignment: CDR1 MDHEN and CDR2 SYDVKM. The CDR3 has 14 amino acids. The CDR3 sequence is CASSDTVSIYEQYF. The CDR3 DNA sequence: TGTGCCAGCAGCGACACCGTCTCGATTTACGAGCAGTACTTC.

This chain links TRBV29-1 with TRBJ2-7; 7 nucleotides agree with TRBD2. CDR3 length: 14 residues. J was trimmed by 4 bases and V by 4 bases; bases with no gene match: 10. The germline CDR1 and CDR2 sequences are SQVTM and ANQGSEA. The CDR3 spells CSVATRLAEYEQYF. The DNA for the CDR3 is TGCAGCGTTGCAACCAGACTAGCAGAGTACGAGCAGTACTTC.

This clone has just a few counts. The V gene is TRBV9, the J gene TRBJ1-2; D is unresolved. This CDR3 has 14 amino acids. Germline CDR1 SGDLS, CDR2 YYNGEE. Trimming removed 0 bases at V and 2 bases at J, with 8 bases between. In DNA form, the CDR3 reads TGTGCCAGCAGCGTAGATTACACAAACTATGGCTACACCTTC. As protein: CASSVDYTNYGYTF.

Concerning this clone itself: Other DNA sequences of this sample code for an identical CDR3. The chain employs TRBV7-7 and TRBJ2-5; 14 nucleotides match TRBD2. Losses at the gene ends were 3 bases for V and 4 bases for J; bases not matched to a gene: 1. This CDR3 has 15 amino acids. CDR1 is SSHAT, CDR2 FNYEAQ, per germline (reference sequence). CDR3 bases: TGTGCCAGCAGCTTCGGACTAGCGGGAGGAGAGACCCAGTACTTC. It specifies CASSFGLAGGETQYF.

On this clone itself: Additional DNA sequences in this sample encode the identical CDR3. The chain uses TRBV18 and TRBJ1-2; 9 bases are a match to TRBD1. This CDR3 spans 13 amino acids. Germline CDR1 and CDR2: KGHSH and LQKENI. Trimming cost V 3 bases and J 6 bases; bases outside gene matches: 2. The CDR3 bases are TGTGCCAGCTCACCGGGACAGGGTAATGGCTACACCTTC. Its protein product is CASSPGQGNGYTF.